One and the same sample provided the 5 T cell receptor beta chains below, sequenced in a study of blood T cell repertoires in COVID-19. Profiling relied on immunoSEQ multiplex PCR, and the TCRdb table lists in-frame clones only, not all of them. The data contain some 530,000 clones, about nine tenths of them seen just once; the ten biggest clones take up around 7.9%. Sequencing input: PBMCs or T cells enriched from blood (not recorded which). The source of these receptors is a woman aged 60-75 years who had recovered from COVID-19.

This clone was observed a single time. CDR3: CASSPGQGISPLHF. The CDR3 DNA sequence: TGCGCCAGCAGCCCCGGACAGGGGATTTCACCCCTCCACTTT. This chain uses TRBV10-1 with TRBJ1-6; TRBD1 aligns across 9 bases. J gave up 9 bases and V 6 bases, and 6 bases lay outside the gene matches. The CDR3 is made up of 14 amino acids. Germline values: CDR1 WNHNN, CDR2 SYGVQD (reference sequence).

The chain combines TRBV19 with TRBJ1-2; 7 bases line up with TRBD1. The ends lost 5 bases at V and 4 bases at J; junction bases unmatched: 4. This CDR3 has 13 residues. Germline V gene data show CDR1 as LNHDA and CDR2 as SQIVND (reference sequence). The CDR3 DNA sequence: TGTGCCAGTAGTGGAGGGGGCTTCTATGGCTACACCTTC. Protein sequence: CASSGGGFYGYTF. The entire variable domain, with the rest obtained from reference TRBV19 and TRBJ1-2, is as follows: DGGITQSPKYLFRKEGQNVTLSCEQNLNHDAMYWYRQDPGQGLRLIYYSQIVNDFQKGDIAEGYSVSREKKESFPLTVTSAQKNPTAFYLCASSGGGFYGYTFGSGTRLTVV.

This CDR3 reads CASRATPRGVETQYF. CDR3 sequence (DNA): TGTGCCAGCAGAGCGACCCCTCGCGGGGTTGAGACCCAGTACTTC. The V and J genes are TRBV6-5 and TRBJ2-5, with D maybe TRBD2 (6 bases). Per germline, CDR1 MNHEY and CDR2 SVGAGI. The V end lost 6 bases, the J end lost 5 bases, and 19 bases lay between the germline ends. This CDR3 has 15 amino acids.

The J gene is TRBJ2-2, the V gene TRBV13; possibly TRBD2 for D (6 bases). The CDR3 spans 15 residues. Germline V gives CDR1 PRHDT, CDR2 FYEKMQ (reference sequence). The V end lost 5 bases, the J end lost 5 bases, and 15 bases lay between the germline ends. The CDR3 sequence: CASSRDGTGTGELFF. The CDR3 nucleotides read TGTGCCAGCAGCCGAGACGGGACTGGGACCGGGGAGCTGTTTTTT.

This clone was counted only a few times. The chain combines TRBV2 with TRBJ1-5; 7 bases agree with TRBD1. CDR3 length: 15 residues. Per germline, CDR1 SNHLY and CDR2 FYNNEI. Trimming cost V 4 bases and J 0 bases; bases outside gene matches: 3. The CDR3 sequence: CASSAQGPSNQPQHF. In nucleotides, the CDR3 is TGTGCCAGCAGTGCACAGGGGCCTAGCAATCAGCCCCAGCATTTT.